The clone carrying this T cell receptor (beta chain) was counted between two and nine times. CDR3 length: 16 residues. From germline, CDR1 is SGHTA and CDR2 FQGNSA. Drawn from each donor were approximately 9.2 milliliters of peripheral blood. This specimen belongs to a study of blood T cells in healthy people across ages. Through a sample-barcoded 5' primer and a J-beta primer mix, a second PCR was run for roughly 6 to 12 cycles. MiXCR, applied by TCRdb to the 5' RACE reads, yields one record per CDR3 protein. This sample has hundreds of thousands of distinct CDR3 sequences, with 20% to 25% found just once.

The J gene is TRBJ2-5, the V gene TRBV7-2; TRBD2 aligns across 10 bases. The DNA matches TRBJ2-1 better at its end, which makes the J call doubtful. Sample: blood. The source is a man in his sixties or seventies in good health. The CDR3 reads CASSLDGASGRNEQFF. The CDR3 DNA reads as TGTGCCAGCAGCTTAGACGGGGCTAGCGGGAGAAATGAGCAGTTCTTC.